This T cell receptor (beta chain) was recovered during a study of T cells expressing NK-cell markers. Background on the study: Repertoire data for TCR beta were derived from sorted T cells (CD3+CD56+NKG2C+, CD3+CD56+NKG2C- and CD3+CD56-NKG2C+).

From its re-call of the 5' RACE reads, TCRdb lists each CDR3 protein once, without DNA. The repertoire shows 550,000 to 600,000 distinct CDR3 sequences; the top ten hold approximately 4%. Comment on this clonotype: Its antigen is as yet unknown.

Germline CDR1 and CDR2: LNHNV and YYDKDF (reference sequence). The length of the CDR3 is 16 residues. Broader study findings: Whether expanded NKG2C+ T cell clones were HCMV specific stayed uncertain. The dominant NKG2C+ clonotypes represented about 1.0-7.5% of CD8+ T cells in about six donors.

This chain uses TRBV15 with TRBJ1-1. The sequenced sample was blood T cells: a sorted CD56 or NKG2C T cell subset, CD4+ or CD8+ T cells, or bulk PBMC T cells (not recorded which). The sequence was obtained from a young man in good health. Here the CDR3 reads CATSRDSAGAKAEAFF.